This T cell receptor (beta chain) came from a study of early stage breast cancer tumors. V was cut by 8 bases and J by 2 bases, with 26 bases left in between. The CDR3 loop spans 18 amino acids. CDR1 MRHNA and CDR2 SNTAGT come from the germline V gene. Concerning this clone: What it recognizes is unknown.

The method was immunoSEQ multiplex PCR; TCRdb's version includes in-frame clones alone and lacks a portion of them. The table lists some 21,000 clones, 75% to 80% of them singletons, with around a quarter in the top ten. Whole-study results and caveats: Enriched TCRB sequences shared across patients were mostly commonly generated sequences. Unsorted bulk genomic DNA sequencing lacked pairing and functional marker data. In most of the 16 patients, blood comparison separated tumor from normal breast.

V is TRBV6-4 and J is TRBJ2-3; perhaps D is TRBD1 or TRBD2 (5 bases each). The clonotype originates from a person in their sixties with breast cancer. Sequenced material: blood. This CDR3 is CASSKEGRGTPYTDTQYF. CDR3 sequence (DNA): TGTGCCAGCTCGAAAGAGGGAAGGGGTACACCGTACACAGATACGCAGTATTTT.